This T cell receptor beta chain was captured in a study of control samples from healthy donors and cancer patients. TCRdb's table, derived via immunoSEQ multiplex PCR, lists solely in-frame clones and lacks some. The sample comprises about 130,000 clones, around 92% of which are singletons, and approximately 8% rests with the top ten. The ends were cut back, 0 bases at V and 0 bases at J, with 12 bases in the middle. The CDR3 has 17 residues. Germline V gene data show CDR1 as LGHNA and CDR2 as YNFKEQ. This receptor was taken from a man aged 45-65 years with head and neck cancer. This chain connects TRBV4-2 to TRBJ1-3, with D unclear. Sequenced: PBMCs. The CDR3: CASSQDRGGSSGNTIYF. In DNA, the CDR3 is TGTGCCAGCAGCCAAGATCGGGGAGGAAGCTCTGGAAACACCATATATTTT.